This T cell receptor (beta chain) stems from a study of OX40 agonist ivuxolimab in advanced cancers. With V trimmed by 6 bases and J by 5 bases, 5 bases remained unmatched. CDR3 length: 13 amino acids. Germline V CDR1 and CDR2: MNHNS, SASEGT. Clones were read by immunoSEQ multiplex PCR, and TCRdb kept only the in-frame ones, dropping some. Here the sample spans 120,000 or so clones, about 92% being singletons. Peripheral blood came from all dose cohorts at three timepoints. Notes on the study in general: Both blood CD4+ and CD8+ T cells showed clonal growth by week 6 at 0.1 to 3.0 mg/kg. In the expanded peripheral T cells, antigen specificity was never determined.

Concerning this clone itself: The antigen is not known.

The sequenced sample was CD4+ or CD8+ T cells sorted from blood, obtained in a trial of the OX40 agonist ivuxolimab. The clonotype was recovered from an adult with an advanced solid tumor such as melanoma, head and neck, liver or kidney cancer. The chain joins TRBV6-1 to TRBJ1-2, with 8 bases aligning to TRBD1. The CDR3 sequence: CASSTGQGYGYTF. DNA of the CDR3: TGTGCCAGCAGCACCGGACAGGGATATGGCTACACCTTC.